This T cell receptor (beta chain) was sequenced for a study of blood T cells in healthy people across ages. Study-wide findings and caveats: Age showed a roughly linear inverse relationship with TCR beta diversity per million T cells.

This clonotype was picked up many times. Its antigen remains unknown. A J-beta primer mix and a sample-barcoded 5' primer were used in a second PCR of roughly 6 to 11 cycles. TCRdb re-derived calls from the 5' RACE reads in MiXCR, one entry per CDR3 protein. The repertoire consists of around 2 million distinct CDR3 sequences, with around 42% occurring once and the leading ten covering 23%. In germline, CDR1 is LGHNA, CDR2 YNFKEQ. This CDR3 comprises 15 residues. V lost 1 base, J lost 1 base, and 2 bases stayed unmatched. The sequenced sample was blood. The TCR was taken from a human donor in good health. The rearrangement joins TRBV4-2 to TRBJ2-7, with 9 bases matching TRBD2. CDR3 sequence: CASSQASGGSYEQYF. The CDR3 DNA follows: TGTGCCAGCAGCCAAGCCAGCGGGGGGTCCTACGAGCAGTACTTC.